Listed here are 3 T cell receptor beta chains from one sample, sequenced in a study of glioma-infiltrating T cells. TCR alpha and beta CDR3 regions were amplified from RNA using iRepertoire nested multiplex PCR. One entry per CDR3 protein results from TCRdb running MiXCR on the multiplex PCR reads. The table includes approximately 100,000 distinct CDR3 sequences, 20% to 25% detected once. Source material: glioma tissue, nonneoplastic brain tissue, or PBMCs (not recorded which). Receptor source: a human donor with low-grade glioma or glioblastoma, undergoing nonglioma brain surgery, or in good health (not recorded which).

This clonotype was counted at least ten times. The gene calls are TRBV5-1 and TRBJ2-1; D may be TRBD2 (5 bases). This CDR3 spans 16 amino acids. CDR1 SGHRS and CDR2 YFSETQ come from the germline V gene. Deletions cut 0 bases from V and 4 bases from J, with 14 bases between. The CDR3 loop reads CASSLDPSRPYNEQFF. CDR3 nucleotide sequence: TGCGCCAGCAGCTTGGACCCTAGCAGGCCTTACAATGAGCAGTTCTTC.

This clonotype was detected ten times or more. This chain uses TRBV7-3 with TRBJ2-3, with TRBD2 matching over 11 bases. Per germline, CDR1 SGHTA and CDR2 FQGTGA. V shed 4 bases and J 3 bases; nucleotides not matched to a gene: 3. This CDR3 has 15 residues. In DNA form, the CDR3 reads TGTGCCAGCAGCTCTAGCGGGAGGAAAACAGATACGCAGTATTTT. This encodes CASSSSGRKTDTQYF.

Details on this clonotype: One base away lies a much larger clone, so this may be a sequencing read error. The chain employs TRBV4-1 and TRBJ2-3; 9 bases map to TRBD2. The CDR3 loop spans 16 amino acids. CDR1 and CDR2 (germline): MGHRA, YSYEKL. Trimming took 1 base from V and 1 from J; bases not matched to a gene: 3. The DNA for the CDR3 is TGCGCCAGCAGCCAAGGACTAGCGGAAGGCACAGATACGCAGTATTTT. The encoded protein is CASSQGLAEGTDTQYF.